The rows below give T cell receptor beta chains drawn from one sample of a study of early T cells in non-severe SARS-CoV-2 infection. TCRdb re-analysed the 5' RACE reads in MiXCR, keeping a single row per CDR3 protein. The data hold over 80,000 distinct CDR3 sequences, with approximately 12% observed a single time. Specimen: whole blood, collected at baseline. The receptors were gathered from an adult who was a healthcare worker with PCR-confirmed SARS-CoV-2 infection or an uninfected control (not recorded which). CDR3s include the opening cysteine and the closing phenylalanine or tryptophan. The D gene is left open where the match is weak. Rows give clone size only sometimes, using once, few, many, or a class for an expanded clone.

V	J	size	D	CDR3	DNA
TRBV12-3/TRBV12-4	TRBJ2-7	many	.	CASSPTGTSYEQYF	TGTGCCAGCAGTCCTACCGGGACTTCCTACGAGCAGTACTTC
TRBV3-1	TRBJ2-3	.	.	CASSQEVTRFFITDTQFF	TGTGCCAGCAGCCAAGAGGTTACCAGGTTCTTTATCACAGATACGCAGTTTTTT
TRBV6-2/TRBV6-3	TRBJ2-4	many	.	CASRKTGLGDIQYF	TGTGCCAGCAGGAAAACAGGGCTAGGGGACATTCAGTACTTC
TRBV9	TRBJ2-2	few	.	CASSVGRYTGELFF	TGTGCCAGCAGCGTAGGCAGGTACACCGGGGAGCTGTTTTTT
TRBV11-3	TRBJ2-2	.	TRBD1	CASSFRGRRGIGELFF	TGTGCCAGCAGCTTCAGGGGGCGCCGCGGGATCGGGGAGCTGTTTTTT
TRBV11-3	TRBJ1-2	many	TRBD1	CASSFRGQGTNYGYTF	TGTGCCAGCAGCTTTAGGGGACAGGGTACTAACTATGGCTACACCTTC
TRBV5-1	TRBJ2-7	few	.	CASSLDPSRGEQYF	TGCGCCAGCAGCTTGGATCCTTCACGTGGCGAGCAGTACTTC
TRBV5-5	TRBJ2-7	few	.	CASSLERLSYEQYF	TGTGCCAGCAGCTTGGAACGGCTCTCCTACGAGCAGTACTTC
TRBV24-1	TRBJ2-2	few	TRBD1	CATSDLSRDRGRTGELFF	TGTGCCACCAGTGATTTAAGCCGGGACAGGGGGCGCACCGGGGAGCTGTTTTTT
TRBV3-1	TRBJ1-3	many	.	CASSLDISENTIYF	TGTGCCAGCAGCCTCGACATCTCTGAAAACACCATATATTTT
TRBV18	TRBJ1-1	few	.	CASSPANTEAFF	TGTGCCAGCTCACCGGCCAACACTGAAGCTTTCTTT
TRBV19	TRBJ2-2	.	.	CATVSVGELFF	TGTGCCACTGTAAGCGTCGGGGAGCTGTTTTTT
TRBV5-8	TRBJ2-3	many	.	CASSLSSDTQYF	TGTGCCAGCAGCTTGTCATCAGATACGCAGTATTTT
TRBV28	TRBJ1-6	.	.	CASSPADRPNNSPLHF	TGTGCCAGCAGTCCGGCAGACAGGCCAAATAATTCACCCCTCCACTTT
TRBV25-1	TRBJ2-5	many	TRBD1	CASSEPPTGYETQYF	TGTGCCAGCAGTGAACCCCCGACAGGGTACGAGACCCAGTACTTC
TRBV19	TRBJ2-5	few	TRBD1	CASSIGTGRETQYF	TGTGCCAGTAGCATTGGGACAGGGCGGGAGACCCAGTACTTC
TRBV7-6	TRBJ1-2	.	.	CASSQGAGTNGFGYTF	TGTGCCAGCAGCCAAGGTGCCGGCACCAACGGCTTTGGCTACACCTTC
TRBV9	TRBJ2-1	many	TRBD2	CASSVVPGLVSYNEQFF	TGTGCCAGCAGCGTAGTACCGGGACTAGTTTCCTACAATGAGCAGTTCTTC
TRBV20-1	TRBJ2-1	many	TRBD2	CSATTSGEYNEQFF	TGCAGTGCTACCACTAGCGGGGAATACAATGAGCAGTTCTTC
TRBV9	TRBJ1-6	.	.	CASSMGGGNSPLHF	TGTGCCAGCAGTATGGGCGGTGGTAATTCACCCCTCCACTTT
TRBV7-9	TRBJ2-1	few	.	CASSSSGTHNEQFF	TGTGCCAGCAGCTCTTCCGGGACTCACAATGAGCAGTTCTTC
TRBV11-2	TRBJ1-1	.	.	CASSHRGSRNTEAFF	TGTGCCAGCAGCCACCGTGGATCACGGAACACTGAAGCTTTCTTT
TRBV24-1	TRBJ2-1	.	.	CATSDEKTGAWDEQFF	TGTGCCACCAGTGATGAGAAAACTGGGGCCTGGGATGAGCAGTTCTTC
TRBV7-2	TRBJ2-5	.	.	CASSLGQFQETQYF	TGTGCCAGCAGCTTAGGACAGTTCCAAGAGACCCAGTACTTC
TRBV7-6	TRBJ1-6	.	.	CASSTVEGARESPLHF	TGTGCCAGCAGCACCGTAGAAGGGGCCCGGGAGTCACCCCTCCACTTT
TRBV28	TRBJ2-1	.	TRBD1	CASSLPGQGYEQFF	TGTGCCAGCAGTCTCCCCGGACAGGGCTATGAGCAGTTCTTC
TRBV2	TRBJ1-2	many	.	CASSEDRARGGYTF	TGTGCCAGCAGTGAAGACAGGGCCCGTGGCGGCTACACCTTC
TRBV20-1	TRBJ2-3	.	.	CSATEGNTDTQYF	TGCAGTGCTACGGAGGGGAACACAGATACGCAGTATTTT
TRBV14	TRBJ2-1	.	.	CASSQDLRALAQFF	TGTGCCAGCAGCCAAGATCTTAGGGCCCTGGCGCAGTTCTTC
TRBV28	TRBJ2-3	.	.	CASAPGGTATSTDTQYF	TGTGCCAGCGCCCCTGGCGGGACAGCTACTAGCACAGATACGCAGTATTTT
TRBV20-1	TRBJ2-7	.	TRBD2	CSAVAGGAYEQYF	TGCAGTGCTGTAGCGGGAGGCGCCTACGAGCAGTACTTC
TRBV7-6	TRBJ2-2	.	.	CASSFGTGELFF	TGTGCCAGCAGCTTTGGTACCGGGGAGCTGTTTTTT
TRBV7-9	TRBJ1-1	.	TRBD1	CASSFRRGTMNTEAFF	TGTGCCAGCAGCTTTCGCAGGGGGACCATGAACACTGAAGCTTTCTTT
TRBV6-5	TRBJ1-1	few	TRBD1	CASSYHRQGAVNTEAFF	TGTGCCAGCAGTTACCACCGACAGGGGGCCGTTAACACTGAAGCTTTCTTT
TRBV7-2	TRBJ2-5	few	TRBD1	CASSLGGTGQETQYF	TGTGCCAGCAGTCTAGGGGGGACAGGGCAAGAGACCCAGTACTTC
TRBV5-1	TRBJ1-2	few	.	CASSPGGGANGYTF	TGCGCCAGCAGCCCCGGCGGAGGGGCCAATGGCTACACCTTC
TRBV10-1	TRBJ2-1	few	.	CASSPGWQTEQFF	TGCGCCAGCAGTCCGGGCTGGCAGACTGAGCAGTTCTTC
TRBV20-1	TRBJ2-5	few	TRBD2	CSARGSGLADGETQYF	TGCAGTGCTAGAGGATCGGGCCTAGCGGACGGGGAGACCCAGTACTTC
TRBV12-3/TRBV12-4	TRBJ2-7	.	TRBD1	CASRKQGVYEQYF	TGTGCCAGCAGGAAACAGGGGGTCTACGAGCAGTACTTC
TRBV6-1	TRBJ1-2	few	.	CASIRVPSNYGYTF	TGTGCCAGCATCCGGGTCCCCTCTAACTATGGCTACACCTTC
TRBV11-3	TRBJ1-3	.	.	CASSSRVAGNTIYF	TGTGCCAGCAGCTCCAGGGTCGCCGGAAACACCATATATTTT
TRBV7-3	TRBJ2-1	few	TRBD2	CASSLTGTSGVQFF	TGTGCCAGCAGCTTAACCGGGACTAGCGGTGTGCAGTTCTTC